This passage covers 31 T cell receptor beta chains from one sample sequenced in a study of cytomegalovirus exposure and HLA in healthy donors. PCR primers comprised 60 Vbeta and 13 Jbeta primers. Sequenced by immunoSEQ multiplex PCR; TCRdb stores in-frame clones only, minus some. The sample shows around 110,000 clones, roughly four fifths of them seen only once. What was sequenced was PBMCs. These receptors all stem from a man between 18 and 35 years old in good health and CMV-seronegative.

The gene calls are TRBV7-2 and TRBJ1-5; D uncertain. Trimming stripped 5 bases from V and 4 bases from J, with 12 bases between. The CDR3 is 14 amino acids. Germline CDR1 and CDR2: SGHTA and FQGNSA. Here the CDR3 reads CASSPEARNQPQHF. CDR3 DNA sequence: TGTGCCAGCAGCCCAGAGGCGAGGAATCAGCCCCAGCATTTT.

This chain connects TRBV28 to TRBJ1-5; 7 nucleotides align to TRBD1. With 6 bases clipped from V and 7 bases from J, the junction kept 6 bases outside the gene matches. This CDR3 region has 13 residues. The V gene's germline CDR1 is MDHEN and CDR2 SYDVKM. CDR3 nucleotide sequence: TGTGCCAGCAGGAGGGGGCCGGGCCAGCCCCAGCATTTT. Translating it yields CASRRGPGQPQHF. Full variable domain (remainder filled in from reference TRBV28 and TRBJ1-5): DVKVTQSSRYLVKRTGEKVFLECVQDMDHENMFWYRQDPGLGLRLIYFSYDVKMKEKGDIPEGYSVSREKKERFSLILESASTNQTSMYLCASRRGPGQPQHFGDGTRLSIL.

The chain has TRBV28 and TRBJ1-5, with 9 bases matching TRBD1. Unmatched junction bases numbered 3, after V lost 5 bases and J lost 4 bases. The germline gives CDR1 MDHEN, CDR2 SYDVKM. The length of the CDR3 is 14 residues. The CDR3 DNA follows: TGTGCCAGCAGTCCCGGGACAGGGAATCAGCCCCAGCATTTT. Amino acid sequence: CASSPGTGNQPQHF. The full variable domain, its missing parts supplied by reference TRBV28 and TRBJ1-5, is DVKVTQSSRYLVKRTGEKVFLECVQDMDHENMFWYRQDPGLGLRLIYFSYDVKMKEKGDIPEGYSVSREKKERFSLILESASTNQTSMYLCASSPGTGNQPQHFGDGTRLSIL.

The chain combines TRBV5-6 with TRBJ2-3; D possibly corresponds to TRBD2 (6 bases). V lost 5 bases, J lost 7 bases, and 11 bases lay in between. This CDR3 region has 12 residues. Germline CDR1 is SGHDT and CDR2 is YYEEEE. CDR3 loop: CASSRDFYTQYF. The CDR3 DNA reads TGTGCCAGCAGTCGGGACTTTTATACGCAGTATTTT.

The V call is TRBV15, the J call TRBJ2-6; unclear D gene. V was clipped by 6 bases and J by 1 base, with 10 bases between them. The CDR3 is 15 residues long. The germline gives CDR1 LNHNV, CDR2 YYDKDF (reference sequence). For the CDR3, the DNA is TGTGCCACCAGTCCAACACGATCTGGGGCCAACGTCCTGACTTTC. Its translation: CATSPTRSGANVLTF.

This rearrangement joins TRBV6-1 to TRBJ1-1; no reliable D call. This CDR3 comprises 13 residues. Germline CDR1 and CDR2: MNHNS and SASEGT. Trimming cost V 6 bases and J 2 bases, with 10 bases left between them. The CDR3 here is CASSSEPNTEAFF. Here the CDR3 DNA reads TGTGCCAGCAGCTCCGAGCCTAACACTGAAGCTTTCTTT.

V usage is TRBV2 and J usage is TRBJ2-7; weak D call: TRBD2 (5 bases). The V and J ends lost 1 base and 9 bases respectively, with 19 bases between them. The CDR3 runs 15 residues. Per the germline V gene, CDR1 is SNHLY and CDR2 is FYNNEI. In nucleotides, the CDR3 is TGTGCCAGCAGTGAAGTCCCCCCGGGGTTGGGCGGGCAGTACTTC. This gives the protein CASSEVPPGLGGQYF.

The V and J genes are TRBV4-1 and TRBJ2-1, with a possible D match to TRBD1 (5 bases). Trimming took 7 bases from V and 0 from J, leaving 13 bases between them. The CDR3 sequence is 15 residues long. CDR1 is MGHRA, CDR2 YSYEKL, per germline. The DNA of the CDR3 is TGCGCCAGCAAGGGGCACATGAGCTCCTACAATGAGCAGTTCTTC. It yields the protein CASKGHMSSYNEQFF.

V is TRBV5-1 and J is TRBJ2-7; TRBD1 agrees at 8 bases. The CDR3 is 14 amino acids. Germline CDR1 reads SGHRS; CDR2 reads YFSETQ. V lost 0 bases to trimming and J lost 2 bases; unmatched junction nucleotides: 1. The CDR3 bases are TGCGCCAGCAGCTTGGTACAGGGGGCCTACGAGCAGTACTTC. This translates into CASSLVQGAYEQYF.

This clone showed up just once. This sequence joins TRBV7-9 and TRBJ2-1; D is perhaps TRBD2 (5 bases). The CDR3 totals 11 residues. Trimming cost V 1 base and J 12 bases, with 7 bases left between them. Per germline, CDR1 SEHNR and CDR2 FQNEAQ (reference sequence). DNA of the CDR3: TGTGCCAGCAGCTTAGAGAGGGTGCAGTTCTTC. Amino acids: CASSLERVQFF.

The V and J genes are TRBV29-1 and TRBJ1-3; possible D gene TRBD1, 6 bases. The CDR3 contains 14 residues. Trimming stripped 5 bases from V and 2 bases from J, with 13 bases between. Per germline, CDR1 SQVTM and CDR2 ANQGSEA. The CDR3, as DNA: TGCAGCGTTTACCCCGGACAGACTGGAAACACCATATATTTT. It specifies CSVYPGQTGNTIYF.

The chain employs TRBV4-3 and TRBJ1-2, with a tentative D call TRBD1 (6 bases). V was trimmed by 4 bases and J by 4 bases, leaving 19 bases between them. The CDR3 contains 16 residues. From germline, CDR1 is LGHNA and CDR2 YSLEER. The CDR3 DNA is TGCGCCAGCAGCCCCTCGGCGGGGGGCGGACTCTATGGCTACACCTTC. Translated: CASSPSAGGGLYGYTF.

Remarks on this clone: In the same sample, other DNA sequences code for this CDR3. CDR3: CASSEGSGTGGEKLFF. The CDR3 DNA reads TGTGCCAGCAGTGAAGGCTCCGGGACAGGCGGGGAAAAACTGTTTTTT. The gene calls are TRBV6-1 and TRBJ1-4, with 8 bases matching TRBD1. Trimming took 1 base from V and 8 from J; bases not matched to a gene: 9. This CDR3 spans 16 amino acids. From germline, CDR1 is MNHNS and CDR2 SASEGT.

This chain joins TRBV28 and TRBJ2-7; weak D call: TRBD2 (6 bases). Trimming removed 7 bases at V and 0 bases at J, with 10 bases between. Germline V gene lookup returns CDR1 MDHEN and CDR2 SYDVKM. The CDR3 has 13 residues. CDR3 coding DNA: TGTGCCAGCAAGGAGGGGCGCTCCTACGAGCAGTACTTC. This sequence encodes CASKEGRSYEQYF. The full variable domain, rest sourced from reference TRBV28 and TRBJ2-7, is DVKVTQSSRYLVKRTGEKVFLECVQDMDHENMFWYRQDPGLGLRLIYFSYDVKMKEKGDIPEGYSVSREKKERFSLILESASTNQTSMYLCASKEGRSYEQYFGPGTRLTVT.

This chain joins TRBV4-3 and TRBJ2-1; 10 bases line up with TRBD2. Germline V CDR1 and CDR2: LGHNA, YSLEER. The length of the CDR3 is 15 residues. J lost 6 bases, V lost 4 bases, and 6 bases had no gene match. This chain's CDR3 is CASSLRAGGGNEQFF. The CDR3 DNA follows: TGCGCCAGCAGCCTCCGAGCGGGGGGGGGCAATGAGCAGTTCTTC.

The genes are TRBV5-1 and TRBJ2-3; D is perhaps TRBD2 (6 bases). CDR3 length: 14 amino acids. Trimming shortened V by 4 bases and J by 4 bases, and 13 bases separated the two germline ends. Germline CDR1 and CDR2: SGHRS and YFSETQ. DNA for the CDR3: TGCGCCAGCAGCCGGGACTCATCTCCAGATACGCAGTATTTT. This gives the protein CASSRDSSPDTQYF.

This chain links TRBV4-2 with TRBJ1-6, with a possible D match to TRBD1 (6 bases). Germline V gene sequence: CDR1 LGHNA, CDR2 YNFKEQ. CDR3 length equals 15 residues. V shed 0 bases and J shed 7 bases, with 10 bases lying between them. The CDR3, as DNA: TGTGCCAGCAGCCAAGATCTTACAGGGAATTCACCCCTCCACTTT. Its protein is CASSQDLTGNSPLHF.

V usage is TRBV5-5 and J usage is TRBJ1-2; D is undetermined. There are 14 residues in the CDR3. CDR1 SGHKS and CDR2 YYEKEE come from the germline V gene (reference sequence). Deletions cut 4 bases from V and 0 bases from J, with 10 bases between. The CDR3 region has the DNA TGTGCCAGCAGCCCCGGGCGGGCTAACTATGGCTACACCTTC. Its translation is CASSPGRANYGYTF.

This clone has a handful of counts. The chain has TRBV9 and TRBJ2-5; 9 nucleotides line up with TRBD2. The length of the CDR3 is 15 residues. V shed 0 bases and J 4 bases; nucleotides not matched to a gene: 4. Germline V gives CDR1 SGDLS, CDR2 YYNGEE. CDR3 bases: TGTGCCAGCAGCGTAGGGGCGGGGGGGGGAGAGACCCAGTACTTC. Translation gives CASSVGAGGGETQYF.

The V call is TRBV11-1, the J call TRBJ2-3; TRBD2 aligns across 12 bases. Germline lookup yields CDR1 SGHAT and CDR2 FQDESV (reference sequence). The CDR3 runs 16 residues. J was trimmed by 6 bases and V by 5 bases; bases with no gene match: 9. DNA for the CDR3: TGTGCCAGCAGCCCGGCTAGCGGGGGGGCGATGGATACGCAGTATTTT. Amino acids: CASSPASGGAMDTQYF.

The rearrangement joins TRBV13 to TRBJ1-2, with TRBD1 matching over 8 bases. Germline V gene lookup returns CDR1 PRHDT and CDR2 FYEKMQ (reference sequence). The CDR3 consists of 13 residues. J was trimmed by 2 bases and V by 7 bases; bases with no gene match: 3. The CDR3 protein is CASTTGANYGYTF. The DNA for the CDR3 is TGTGCCAGCACGACAGGGGCAAACTATGGCTACACCTTC.

The rearrangement links TRBV11-3 to TRBJ2-7, with no clear D. The CDR3 runs 12 residues. V lost 5 bases to trimming and J lost 5 bases, with 10 bases between them. Germline V lookup: CDR1 SGHNT, CDR2 YENEEA. The CDR3 region is CASSLGPDEQYF. The CDR3 nucleotides are TGTGCCAGCAGCCTAGGGCCCGACGAGCAGTACTTC. The full variable domain, rest sourced from reference TRBV11-3 and TRBJ2-7, is EAGVVQSPRYKIIEKKQPVAFWCNPISGHNTLYWYLQNLGQGPELLIRYENEEAVDDSQLPKDRFSAERLKGVDSTLKIQPAELGDSAVYLCASSLGPDEQYFGPGTRLTVT.

The rearrangement uses TRBV6-4 and TRBJ2-3, with 10 bases matching TRBD2. V gave up 2 bases and J gave up 6 bases; unmatched junction bases: 8. The CDR3 is 16 amino acids. CDR1 is MRHNA and CDR2 is SNTAGT in the germline V gene. DNA of the CDR3: TGTGCCAGCAGTGACGGGAGCGGGGGGGCCCGGGATACGCAGTATTTT. Encoded protein: CASSDGSGGARDTQYF.

The chain employs TRBV28 and TRBJ1-2; D is ambiguous. Between the trimmed V and J ends, which lost 6 bases and 6 bases, there was a span of 14 bases. Germline V lookup: CDR1 MDHEN, CDR2 SYDVKM. This CDR3 spans 13 amino acids. The CDR3 nucleotides read TGTGCCAGCAGCTATGGACTCCATGATGGCTACACCTTC. This sequence encodes CASSYGLHDGYTF.

The chain carries TRBV15 and TRBJ2-6, with unresolved D. Deletions cut 9 bases from V and 0 bases from J, with 6 bases between. Germline V gene sequence: CDR1 LNHNV, CDR2 YYDKDF (reference sequence). This CDR3 spans 13 amino acids. The CDR3 is CATQNSGANVLTF. CDR3 in DNA: TGTGCCACGCAGAACTCTGGGGCCAACGTCCTGACTTTC. The full variable domain, in which reference TRBV15 and TRBJ2-6 provide the parts outside the CDR3, is DAMVIQNPRYQVTQFGKPVTLSCSQTLNHNVMYWYQQKSSQAPKLLFHYYDKDFNNEADTPDNFQSRRPNTSFCFLDIRSPGLGDTAMYLCATQNSGANVLTFGAGSRLTVL.

This clone was observed a few times. The junction and the germline gene differ at one end; a read error may be behind it. The chain's CDR3 is CASSNSGTESEKLFF. For the CDR3, the DNA is TGTGCCAGCAGTAACTCCGGGACAGAGAGCGAAAAACTGTTTTTT. The genes are TRBV6-5 and TRBJ1-4; TRBD1 aligns across 7 bases. Germline assignment: CDR1 MNHEY and CDR2 SVGAGI. The CDR3 consists of 15 residues.

The chain joins TRBV18 to TRBJ1-2, with 9 bases that match TRBD1. Germline V gene sequence: CDR1 KGHSH, CDR2 LQKENI. The ends lost 6 bases at V and 4 bases at J; junction bases unmatched: 6. This CDR3 comprises 14 residues. The CDR3 nucleotides read TGTGCCAGCTCCACGGGACAGGGTCCCTATGGCTACACCTTC. This translates into CASSTGQGPYGYTF.

In its sample, this clone was seen a few times. This chain connects TRBV4-1 to TRBJ1-4; 12 bases line up with TRBD1. J lost 8 bases, V lost 0 bases, and 4 bases had no gene match. The length of the CDR3 is 16 residues. Germline V lookup: CDR1 MGHRA, CDR2 YSYEKL. In DNA, the CDR3 is TGCGCCAGCAGCCAAGAGGGGACAGGGGGCCGGGAAAAACTGTTTTTT. Amino acids: CASSQEGTGGREKLFF.

This clone showed up many times. This sequence joins TRBV4-3 and TRBJ2-7, with 8 bases matching TRBD1. V was pared by 3 bases and J by 2 bases, with 9 bases of the junction left unmatched. Germline CDR1 LGHNA, CDR2 YSLEER. This CDR3 comprises 16 residues. CDR3 bases: TGCGCCAGCAGCCATTCAGCGACAGGGGAAACCTACGAGCAGTACTTC. Its translation is CASSHSATGETYEQYF.

The chain combines TRBV7-9 with TRBJ2-4; TRBD1 agrees at 9 bases. Germline V gene lookup returns CDR1 SEHNR and CDR2 FQNEAQ (reference sequence). The CDR3 has 13 residues. J was trimmed by 9 bases and V by 1 base; bases with no gene match: 1. Written as DNA, the CDR3 is TGTGCCAGCAGCTTAGAGGGACAGGGCATTCAGTACTTC. Translated: CASSLEGQGIQYF. Variable domain in full (rest from reference TRBV7-9 and TRBJ2-4): DTGVSQNPRHKITKRGQNVTFRCDPISEHNRLYWYRQTLGQGPEFLTYFQNEAQLEKSRLLSDRFSAERPKGSFSTLEIQRTEQGDSAMYLCASSLEGQGIQYFGAGTRLSVL.

This chain joins TRBV28 and TRBJ2-2; 9 bases fit TRBD2. This CDR3 is 16 amino acids long. Per germline, CDR1 MDHEN and CDR2 SYDVKM. V was clipped by 0 bases and J by 8 bases; unmatched bases: 7. CDR3 in amino acids: CASSLWLAGPMGELFF. CDR3 nucleotides: TGTGCCAGCAGTTTATGGCTAGCGGGGCCTATGGGGGAGCTGTTTTTT. Combining the CDR3 with reference TRBV28 and TRBJ2-2 gives the whole variable domain DVKVTQSSRYLVKRTGEKVFLECVQDMDHENMFWYRQDPGLGLRLIYFSYDVKMKEKGDIPEGYSVSREKKERFSLILESASTNQTSMYLCASSLWLAGPMGELFFGEGSRLTVL.